These 21 T cell receptor beta chains were sequenced from one sample in a study of blood T cell repertoires in COVID-19 (dated by TCRdb to 2018 to 2021). The library was prepared using the immunoSEQ multiplex PCR assay. TCRdb holds this immuneACCESS table with in-frame rearrangements only. Some clones are missing; in checked studies, unresolved V genes explain under half, and the rest has no known cause. The sample table contains approximately 70,000 clones; only one count was recorded for 70% to 90% of them. The ten largest clones take up 3.4% of the sample. The sequenced sample was peripheral blood. The receptors come from a woman aged 50 to 65 with COVID-19, enrolled during active disease.

This chain joins TRBV5-1 and TRBJ2-4; 7 positions match TRBD1. CDR1 is SGHRS and CDR2 is YFSETQ in the germline V gene. V lost 4 bases and J lost 4; bases outside the gene matches: 8. There are 15 residues in the CDR3. The CDR3 sequence: CASSPRPGQKNIQYF. The CDR3 DNA is TGCGCCAGCAGCCCACGGCCGGGACAGAAAAACATTCAGTACTTC.

The J gene is TRBJ2-7, the V gene TRBV7-9; a weak D match, TRBD2 (5 bases). The CDR3 contains 16 residues. The V end lost 5 bases, the J end lost 0 bases, and 17 bases lay between the germline ends. Germline-derived CDR1 and CDR2 are SEHNR and FQNEAQ (reference sequence). DNA of the CDR3: TGTGCCAGCAGCCCTCGGGGTTCGATTTACTCCTACGAGCAGTACTTC. Its translation: CASSPRGSIYSYEQYF.

The chain joins TRBV6-6 to TRBJ1-2; TRBD1 matches 8 bases. Germline CDR1 and CDR2: MNHNY and SVGAGI (reference sequence). CDR3 size: 17 residues. V lost 5 bases to trimming and J lost 0 bases; unmatched junction nucleotides: 11. The CDR3: CASSPRTGLTANYGYTF. Here the CDR3 DNA reads TGTGCCAGCAGTCCGAGGACAGGGCTTACAGCTAACTATGGCTACACCTTC.

The chain joins TRBV6-2 or TRBV6-3 to TRBJ1-5; D gene uncertain. Between the trimmed V and J ends, which lost 6 bases and 7 bases, there was a span of 19 bases. The CDR3 runs to 15 residues. Germline V lookup: CDR1 MNHEY, CDR2 SVGEGT. CDR3 coding DNA: TGTGCCAGCAGCTTTGGCCCCCCCCGAGGACAGCCCCAGCATTTT. This codes for CASSFGPPRGQPQHF.

The rearrangement uses TRBV4-2 and TRBJ2-2; 9 bases map to TRBD2. The CDR3 spans 16 residues. V was pared by 4 bases and J by 6 bases, with 9 bases of the junction left unmatched. Germline V gene lookup returns CDR1 LGHNA and CDR2 YNFKEQ. This CDR3 reads CASSLGGLAGSGELFF. The CDR3 bases are TGTGCCAGCAGCCTGGGGGGCCTAGCGGGATCCGGGGAGCTGTTTTTT.

This chain joins TRBV28 and TRBJ1-1, with D uncertain. The CDR3 has 14 amino acids. The V end was cut by 6 bases, the J end by 2 bases, with 13 bases between. Looked up from germline, CDR1 is MDHEN and CDR2 is SYDVKM. The CDR3 nucleotides read TGTGCCAGCAGCTACTCGACAAGAAACACTGAAGCTTTCTTT. Its protein is CASSYSTRNTEAFF.

On this clone: One end of the junction varies from germline; a read error may be responsible. The V call is TRBV7-2, the J call TRBJ2-2; 7 positions agree with TRBD2. The CDR3 sequence is 15 residues long. CDR1 is SGHTA, CDR2 FQGNSA, per germline. For the CDR3, the DNA is TGTGCCAGCAGCTTTAAACTAGCGAATACCGGGGAGCTGTTTTTT. Its translation: CASSFKLANTGELFF.

This sequence joins TRBV7-8 and TRBJ1-2; 8 bases map to TRBD1. Per germline, CDR1 SGHVS and CDR2 FQNEAQ. The CDR3 is 16 amino acids. Trimming at V came to 0 bases and at J to 4 bases, leaving 7 bases not matched to a gene. CDR3 nucleotides: TGTGCCAGCAGCTTAGCAGACAGGGGCTGGGGCTATGGCTACACCTTC. It codes for CASSLADRGWGYGYTF.

This clone was seen once. This chain links TRBV5-1 with TRBJ1-1; the D gene is possibly TRBD1 (5 bases). Germline V gene data show CDR1 as SGHRS and CDR2 as YFSETQ. Trimming removed 3 bases from V and 0 bases from J, with 9 bases in between. The CDR3 consists of 14 residues. The CDR3 DNA is TGCGCCAGCAGCTCGACAGCGTTGAACACTGAAGCTTTCTTT. It translates to CASSSTALNTEAFF. The variable domain in full, completed from reference TRBV5-1 and TRBJ1-1, reads KAGVTQTPRYLIKTRGQQVTLSCSPISGHRSVSWYQQTPGQGLQFLFEYFSETQRNKGNFPGRFSGRQFSNSRSEMNVSTLELGDSALYLCASSSTALNTEAFFGQGTRLTVV.

V and J are TRBV18 and TRBJ1-5; tentative D call: TRBD1 (5 bases). Germline V gene data show CDR1 as KGHSH and CDR2 as LQKENI. The V and J ends lost 0 bases and 6 bases respectively, with 12 bases between them. The CDR3 is 15 residues long. The CDR3 reads CASSPPGAAGQPQHF. Here the CDR3 DNA reads TGTGCCAGCTCACCACCAGGGGCAGCAGGTCAGCCCCAGCATTTT.

V and J are TRBV7-3 and TRBJ1-5; no reliable D call. Trimming cost V 3 bases and J 4 bases, with 13 bases left between them. The CDR3 has 15 amino acids. Germline CDR1 reads SGHTA; CDR2 reads FQGTGA. The CDR3 here is CASSFVDRGNQPQHF. CDR3 bases: TGTGCCAGCAGCTTTGTTGATAGAGGGAATCAGCCCCAGCATTTT.

Remarks on this clone: This is likely a read error, given that the CDR3 carries no conserved phenylalanine or tryptophan at its end. Because the CDR3's place on the DNA is in doubt, the DNA is left out and the CDR3 is given as listed by TCRdb. The rearrangement links TRBV24-1 to TRBJ1-2; the table's D call TRBD1 went unverified against the DNA. Germline-derived CDR1 and CDR2 are KGHDR and SFDVKD. The CDR3 is 11 amino acids long, termini counted. The CDR3 is CATSDLHFGAR.

The rearrangement uses TRBV6-4 and TRBJ2-3, with 8 positions matching TRBD2. Germline CDR1 reads MRHNA; CDR2 reads SNTAGT. The CDR3 has 16 amino acids. V lost 5 bases and J lost 1; bases outside the gene matches: 8. The CDR3 nucleotides read TGTGCCAGCAGTAGAAGAGCGGGAGAAGGCACAGATACGCAGTATTTT. It encodes CASSRRAGEGTDTQYF.

The chain carries TRBV18 and TRBJ1-5; the D is unclear. Trimming pared 9 bases from V and 6 bases from J, leaving 15 bases between. The CDR3 runs 13 residues. Looked up from germline, CDR1 is KGHSH and CDR2 is LQKENI. The CDR3: CASSTVSGQPQHF. CDR3 sequence (DNA): TGTGCCAGTTCCACGGTATCTGGTCAGCCCCAGCATTTT.

This clone was seen once. The J gene is TRBJ2-5, the V gene TRBV4-1; perhaps TRBD2 as D (7 bases). From germline, CDR1 is MGHRA and CDR2 YSYEKL. CDR3 length equals 14 residues. V dropped 4 bases and J dropped 4 bases, with 13 bases sitting between them. CDR3 amino acids: CASSLVGGLETQYF. The DNA of the CDR3 is TGCGCCAGCAGCCTAGTCGGGGGGCTAGAGACCCAGTACTTC.

The chain combines TRBV7-2 with TRBJ2-7; the match to TRBD2 covers 12 bases. CDR1 SGHTA and CDR2 FQGNSA come from the germline V gene. The CDR3 contains 16 residues. J gave up 3 bases and V 5 bases, and 8 bases lay outside the gene matches. CDR3 coding DNA: TGTGCCAGCAGCCCGTTTGGACTAGCGGGATACTACGAGCAGTACTTC. Translating it yields CASSPFGLAGYYEQYF.

The chain has TRBV30 and TRBJ2-7; 12 bases align to TRBD1. The CDR3 is made up of 15 amino acids. From germline, CDR1 is GTSNPN and CDR2 SVGIG (reference sequence). Unmatched junction bases numbered 9, after V lost 2 bases and J lost 7 bases. CDR3 loop: CAWSPQGQGAREQYF. For the CDR3, the DNA is TGTGCCTGGAGTCCTCAGGGACAGGGGGCTAGGGAGCAGTACTTC.

The V gene is TRBV21-1, the J gene TRBJ2-7; TRBD2, the D gene given by the table, was not confirmed from the DNA. TRBV21-1 is shown as a pseudogene. This CDR3 contains 13 residues. CDR3 sequence: CASSTRVFEEQYF. The DNA for the CDR3 is TGTGCCAGCAGCACACGGGTGTTCGAGGAGCAGTACTTC.

This clone has a single count. J is TRBJ1-6 and V is TRBV7-9; D uncertain. V was clipped by 2 bases and J by 4 bases, with 6 bases between them. This CDR3 is 14 amino acids long. Per germline, CDR1 SEHNR and CDR2 FQNEAQ (reference sequence). CDR3 region: CASSLNSYNSPLHF. CDR3 nucleotides: TGTGCCAGCAGCTTAAACAGTTATAATTCACCCCTCCACTTT. Combining the CDR3 with reference TRBV7-9 and TRBJ1-6 gives the whole variable domain DTGVSQNPRHKITKRGQNVTFRCDPISEHNRLYWYRQTLGQGPEFLTYFQNEAQLEKSRLLSDRFSAERPKGSFSTLEIQRTEQGDSAMYLCASSLNSYNSPLHFGNGTRLTVT.

The chain recombines TRBV10-2 with TRBJ2-5, with D perhaps TRBD1 (6 bases). Trimming stripped 5 bases from V and 3 bases from J, with 10 bases between. CDR1 is WSHSY and CDR2 is SAAADI in the germline V gene. This CDR3 comprises 13 residues. The CDR3: CASSTGTKETQYF. The CDR3 coding sequence is TGCGCCAGCAGTACCGGGACAAAAGAGACCCAGTACTTC.

This clone is a singleton in its sample. The germline gene is not matched at one end of the junction; a read error may be the cause. The chain is built from TRBV28 and TRBJ1-1; the D is unclear. Germline CDR1 reads MDHEN; CDR2 reads SYDVKM. The CDR3 runs 12 residues. CDR3 bases: TGTGCCAGCAGTCCGGGGAACCCTGAAGCTTTCTTT. Translating it yields CASSPGNPEAFF.